The 6 T cell receptor beta chains in this list originate from one sample, sequenced in a study of cytomegalovirus exposure and HLA in healthy donors. Both 60 Vbeta primers and 13 Jbeta primers went into the PCR. The data were produced by immunoSEQ multiplex PCR, yet TCRdb's version contains in-frame clones alone and is incomplete. The table lists approximately 150,000 clones, about 80% of them singletons, with around 4.3% in the top ten. The specimen was PBMCs. The receptors originated from a man between 25 and 39 years old in good health and CMV-seronegative.

This clone was seen only a few times. The chain recombines TRBV6-1 with TRBJ2-7, with 7 positions matching TRBD2. This CDR3 has 14 residues. The J segment lost 5 bases and the V segment lost 5 bases, leaving 9 bases of the junction unmatched. Germline lookup yields CDR1 MNHNS and CDR2 SASEGT. Written as DNA, the CDR3 is TGTGCCAGCAGTATCCAGCGGGACCCTGACGAGCAGTACTTC. It is translated as CASSIQRDPDEQYF.

The chain uses TRBV27 and TRBJ1-3; 8 bases are shared with TRBD1. The CDR3 runs to 17 residues. Germline V CDR1 and CDR2: MNHEY, SMNVEV (reference sequence). The V gene end was trimmed by 6 bases and the J gene end by 2 bases; junction bases not matched to a gene: 12. CDR3 region: CASSLSGETGAGNTIYF. CDR3 DNA: TGTGCCAGCAGCCTCAGCGGGGAGACAGGGGCTGGAAACACCATATATTTT.

The J gene is TRBJ2-7, the V gene TRBV7-9; TRBD1 might be the D (5 bases). Germline V lookup: CDR1 SEHNR, CDR2 FQNEAQ (reference sequence). This CDR3 has 12 amino acids. V was pared by 2 bases and J by 5 bases, with 7 bases between. CDR3 sequence: CASSLQGDEQYF. The CDR3 coding sequence is TGTGCCAGCAGCTTACAGGGTGACGAGCAGTACTTC.

The rearrangement links TRBV30 to TRBJ2-5; D not certain. There are 16 residues in the CDR3. Germline assignment: CDR1 GTSNPN and CDR2 SVGIG (reference sequence). The V end lost 0 bases, the J end lost 0 bases, and 14 bases lay between the germline ends. The CDR3 nucleotides are TGTGCCTGGAGTGTCGACCCGGTCGCGGACCAAGAGACCCAGTACTTC. Amino acids: CAWSVDPVADQETQYF.

The V and J genes are TRBV7-8 and TRBJ1-1; D is undetermined. Trimming left V 3 bases short and J 0 bases short, with 14 bases between. The CDR3 has 16 amino acids. Looked up from germline, CDR1 is SGHVS and CDR2 is FQNEAQ. CDR3 bases: TGTGCCAGCAGCTTGGCGGAGCCCGCCTTGAACACTGAAGCTTTCTTT. Its protein product is CASSLAEPALNTEAFF.

The V call is TRBV27, the J call TRBJ2-5; possible D gene TRBD2, 6 bases. Between the trimmed V and J ends, which lost 8 bases and 0 bases, there was a span of 10 bases. The CDR3 loop spans 13 amino acids. The germline V gene encodes CDR1 MNHEY and CDR2 SMNVEV (reference sequence). CDR3 coding DNA: TGTGCCAGCTGCGCGGGGAACCAAGAGACCCAGTACTTC. Its translation: CASCAGNQETQYF.